The rows below give T cell receptor beta chains drawn from one sample of a study of T cell repertoires in cytomegalovirus infection. No antigen is known for these receptors. TCRdb re-called the reads with MiXCR, one entry per CDR3 protein. The table has a few hundred thousand distinct CDR3 sequences, around 30% seen once. Sequencing was performed on cultured PBMCs, taken from culture after CMV antigen stimulation. Receptors were obtained from a human donor in good health (CMV status not recorded). Some clones in this sample may be carry-over from other donors' samples. Each CDR3 is given with its conserved first and last residue. The D gene is left open where the match is weak. Where a row states a size, it is once, few, many or the class of an expanded clone; other rows omit it.

J gene	clone size	D gene	CDR3 length	V gene	CDR3 DNA	CDR3 protein
TRBJ2-1	.	TRBD2	17	TRBV28	TGTGCCAGCAGTTTAATGGCGGGAGGGCCCAAGTACAATGAGCAGTTCTTC	CASSLMAGGPKYNEQFF
TRBJ2-7	.	TRBD1	15	TRBV7-2	TGTGCCAGCAGCTTAGCCGGGACAGGACCCTACGAGCAGTACTTC	CASSLAGTGPYEQYF
TRBJ1-2	few	.	17	TRBV4-3	TGCGCCAGCAGCCAAGATTTTCTCCCAGGGGCGACCTATGGCTACACCTTC	CASSQDFLPGATYGYTF
TRBJ2-2	.	.	16	TRBV28	TGTGCCAGCAGTTTGCAGGGGCCATACCACACCGGGGAGCTGTTTTTT	CASSLQGPYHTGELFF
TRBJ2-3	few	.	16	TRBV7-9	TGTGCCAGCAGTCCCAATTGGGCGGCTAGCACAGATACGCAGTATTTT	CASSPNWAASTDTQYF
TRBJ2-7	few	.	16	TRBV6-2/TRBV6-3	TGTGCCAGCAGTTACTCGATCAAAGGGGTTAACTACGAGCAGTACTTC	CASSYSIKGVNYEQYF
TRBJ1-2	.	TRBD1	14	TRBV20-1	TGCAGTGCGCCAGGGGGCGGGGCTTCCTATGGCTACACCTTC	CSAPGGGASYGYTF
TRBJ2-7	many	.	14	TRBV7-2	TGTGCCAGCAGCCCATCAGGGGAGGGCCGGGTGCAGTACTTC	CASSPSGEGRVQYF
TRBJ1-2	.	TRBD1	14	TRBV29-1	TGCAGCGTTGAAGAGGGGACAGCTAACTATGGCTACACCTTC	CSVEEGTANYGYTF
TRBJ1-5	few	TRBD1	16	TRBV19	TGTGCCAGTAGTCACCGGACAGGAGGGAGCAATCAGCCCCAGCATTTT	CASSHRTGGSNQPQHF
TRBJ1-1	.	.	13	TRBV11-3	TGTGCCAGCAGCTTACCCTCGGACACTGAAGCTTTCTTT	CASSLPSDTEAFF
TRBJ2-1	once	TRBD2	13	TRBV7-9	TGTGCCGGACCTGGGACTAGCGGAAATGAGCAGTTCTTC	CAGPGTSGNEQFF
TRBJ2-5	few	TRBD2	15	TRBV7-2	TGTGCCAGCAGCTTAGAGGTCGGAGGGAGGGGGACCCAGTACTTC	CASSLEVGGRGTQYF
TRBJ1-1	.	TRBD1	15	TRBV4-3	TGCGCCAGCAGCCAGTTTGGGACAGGTAACACTGAAGCTTTCTTT	CASSQFGTGNTEAFF
TRBJ2-1	.	TRBD1	16	TRBV4-1	TGCGCCAGCAGCCAGGGACCGGGACAGGGGGCGCGCACGCAGTTCTTC	CASSQGPGQGARTQFF
TRBJ2-1	once	TRBD2	15	TRBV6-2/TRBV6-3	TGTGCCAGCAGCCAATGGGGGGGACTGGCTGATGAGCAGTTCTTC	CASSQWGGLADEQFF
TRBJ2-7	many	TRBD2	16	TRBV7-2	TGTGCCAGCAGCTCCTCCTTAGCGGGCAGCACCTACGAGCAGTACTTC	CASSSSLAGSTYEQYF
TRBJ2-5	few	.	13	TRBV5-4	TGTGCCAGCAGCCCAGCGTACCAAGAGACCCAGTACTTC	CASSPAYQETQYF
TRBJ2-2	.	.	9	TRBV12-3/TRBV12-4	TGTGCCAGCGGGCGGGAGCTGTTTTTT	CASGRELFF